One sample yielded the 4 T cell receptor beta chains listed below, sequenced in a study of response to subunit inactivated influenza vaccine. Via MiXCR, TCRdb re-called the RT-PCR reads, giving one row per CDR3 protein. The sample shows roughly 700,000 distinct CDR3 sequences, about 14% of them seen only once. The sample was PBMCs from blood, taken 14 days before vaccination. These receptors all come from a man aged 50 to 59 who received an inactivated influenza vaccine.

This clonotype was recorded a few times. V and J are TRBV27 and TRBJ1-5; TRBD1 agrees at 12 bases. V lost 2 bases to trimming and J lost 2 bases; unmatched junction nucleotides: 10. There are 19 residues in the CDR3. The germline V gene encodes CDR1 MNHEY and CDR2 SMNVEV (reference sequence). CDR3 sequence: CASSLVGTGGKGGNQPQHF. The CDR3 DNA reads as TGTGCCAGCAGTTTAGTCGGGACAGGGGGCAAAGGGGGCAATCAGCCCCAGCATTTT.

The chain is built from TRBV20-1 and TRBJ2-3; D is unresolved. The CDR3 consists of 15 residues. Deletions cut 5 bases from V and 2 bases from J, with 17 bases between. Germline loops: CDR1 DFQATT, CDR2 SNEGSKA (reference sequence). The DNA for the CDR3 is TGCAGTGCTGGCTTGAGTTATTCCCCCACAGATACGCAGTATTTT. Translation: CSAGLSYSPTDTQYF.

The rearrangement joins TRBV4-3 to TRBJ2-5, with TRBD2 matching 10 bases. Trimming took 4 bases from V and 4 from J; bases not matched to a gene: 9. Germline V gene lookup returns CDR1 LGHNA and CDR2 YSLEER. The length of the CDR3 is 16 residues. The DNA for the CDR3 is TGCGCCAGCAGCCCTTCTAGCGGGAGTTTCCCAGAGACCCAGTACTTC. Translating it yields CASSPSSGSFPETQYF.

This clonotype was detected a few times. The chain uses TRBV29-1 and TRBJ2-5, with D possibly being TRBD2 (8 bases). The CDR3 loop spans 15 amino acids. Germline-derived CDR1 and CDR2 are SQVTM and ANQGSEA. Trimming removed 3 bases at V and 5 bases at J, with 19 bases between. CDR3 protein: CSVDGAGGRGETQYF. Written as DNA, the CDR3 is TGCAGCGTTGATGGTGCGGGGGGCAGGGGGGAGACCCAGTACTTC.